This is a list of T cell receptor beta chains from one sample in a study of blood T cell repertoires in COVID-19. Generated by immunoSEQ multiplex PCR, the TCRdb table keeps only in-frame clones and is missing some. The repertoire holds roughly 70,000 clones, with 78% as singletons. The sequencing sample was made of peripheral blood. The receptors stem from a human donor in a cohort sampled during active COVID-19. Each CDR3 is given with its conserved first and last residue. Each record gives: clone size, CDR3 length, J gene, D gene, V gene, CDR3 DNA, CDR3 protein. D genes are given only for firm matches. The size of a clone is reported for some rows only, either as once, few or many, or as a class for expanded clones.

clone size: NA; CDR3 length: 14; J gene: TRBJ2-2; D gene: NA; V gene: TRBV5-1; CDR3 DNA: TGCGCCAGCAGCTTAACAGAGAACACCGGGGAGCTGTTTTTT; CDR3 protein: CASSLTENTGELFF
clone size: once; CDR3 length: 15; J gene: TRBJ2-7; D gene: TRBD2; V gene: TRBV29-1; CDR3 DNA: TGCAGCATCTGGGCGGGGGACGCAAGCTCCTACGAGCAGTACTTC; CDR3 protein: CSIWAGDASSYEQYF
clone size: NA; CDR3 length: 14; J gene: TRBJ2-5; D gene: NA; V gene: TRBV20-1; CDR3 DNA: TGCAGTGCTAGTGGCGGGACAGACCAAGAGACCCAGTACTTC; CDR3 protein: CSASGGTDQETQYF
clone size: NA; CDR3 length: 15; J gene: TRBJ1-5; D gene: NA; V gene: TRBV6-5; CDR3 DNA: TGTGCCAGCAGTTCCCGGGGGAGGGGCAATCAGCCCCAGCATTTT; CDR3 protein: CASSSRGRGNQPQHF
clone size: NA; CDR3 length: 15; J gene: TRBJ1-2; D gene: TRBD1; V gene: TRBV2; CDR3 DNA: TGTGCCAGCAGACGCCGGGCCACAGGGGACTATGGCTACACCTTC; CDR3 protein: CASRRRATGDYGYTF
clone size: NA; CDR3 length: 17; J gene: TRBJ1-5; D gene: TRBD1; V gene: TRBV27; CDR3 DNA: TGTGCCAGCAGGATCTTTGGGGACAGTTTAAGCAATCAGCCCCAGCATTTT; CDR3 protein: CASRIFGDSLSNQPQHF
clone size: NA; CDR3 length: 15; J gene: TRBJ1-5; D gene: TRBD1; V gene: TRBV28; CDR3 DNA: TGTGCCAGCAGTCTTCCTGGGACAGCCCATCAGCCCCAGCATTTT; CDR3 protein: CASSLPGTAHQPQHF
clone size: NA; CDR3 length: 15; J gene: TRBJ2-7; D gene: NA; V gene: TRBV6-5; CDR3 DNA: TGTGCCAGCAGTTACTCGCCGGGTTCCTCCTACGAGCAGTACTTC; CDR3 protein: CASSYSPGSSYEQYF
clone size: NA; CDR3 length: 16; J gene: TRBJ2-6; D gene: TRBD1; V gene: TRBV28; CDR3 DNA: TGTGCCAGCAGAAAAACAGGGGTCGGAGGGGCCAACGTCCTGACTTTC; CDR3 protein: CASRKTGVGGANVLTF
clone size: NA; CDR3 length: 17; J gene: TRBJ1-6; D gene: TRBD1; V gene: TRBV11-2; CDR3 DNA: TGTGCCAGCAGCTTAGAAGCCCTCGACAGGGGTTATTCACCCCTCCACTTT; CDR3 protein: CASSLEALDRGYSPLHF
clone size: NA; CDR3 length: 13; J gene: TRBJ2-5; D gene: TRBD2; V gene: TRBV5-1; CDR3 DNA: TGCGCCAGCAGCTTTGGGGGAGGGGAGACCCAGTACTTC; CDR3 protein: CASSFGGGETQYF
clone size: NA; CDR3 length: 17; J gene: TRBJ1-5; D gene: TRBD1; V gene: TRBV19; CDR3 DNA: TGTGCCAGTAGTGCACAGGGGTACTTTAGGGGCAATCAGCCCCAGCATTTT; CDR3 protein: CASSAQGYFRGNQPQHF
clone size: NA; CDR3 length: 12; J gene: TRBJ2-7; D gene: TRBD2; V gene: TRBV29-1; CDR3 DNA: TGCAGCATAACTAGCGGCTCCTACGAGCAGTACTTC; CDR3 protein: CSITSGSYEQYF
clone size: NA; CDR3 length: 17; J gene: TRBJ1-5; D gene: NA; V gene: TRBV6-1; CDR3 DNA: TGTGCCAGCAGTGCCCGGACGTCCGGGGAGGGCAATCAGCCCCAGCATTTT; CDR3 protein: CASSARTSGEGNQPQHF
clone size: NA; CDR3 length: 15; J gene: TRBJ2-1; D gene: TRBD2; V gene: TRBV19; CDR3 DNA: TGTGCCAGTAGTATACGGCTAGCGGTCTACAATGAGCAGTTCTTC; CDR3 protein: CASSIRLAVYNEQFF
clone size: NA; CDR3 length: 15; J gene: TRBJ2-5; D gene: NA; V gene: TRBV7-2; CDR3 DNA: TGTGCCAGCAGCTTAGGGGCAGGGGCAGAGGGGACCCAGTACTTC; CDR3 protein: CASSLGAGAEGTQYF
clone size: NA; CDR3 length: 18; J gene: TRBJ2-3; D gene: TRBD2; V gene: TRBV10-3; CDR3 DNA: TGTGCCATCAGTCCCGGGGGGGCGGGAGGCTCCAACACAGATACGCAGTATTTT; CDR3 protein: CAISPGGAGGSNTDTQYF
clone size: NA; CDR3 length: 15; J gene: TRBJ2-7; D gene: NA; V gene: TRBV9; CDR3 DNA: TGTGCCAGCAGCCCCCGTGGAGCAGCAGCCTACGAGCAGTACTTC; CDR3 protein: CASSPRGAAAYEQYF
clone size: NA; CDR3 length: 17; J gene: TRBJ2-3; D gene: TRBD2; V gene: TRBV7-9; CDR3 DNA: TGTGCCAGCAGCGCCGGGACTAGCGGGAGTAGCACAGATACGCAGTATTTT; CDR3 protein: CASSAGTSGSSTDTQYF
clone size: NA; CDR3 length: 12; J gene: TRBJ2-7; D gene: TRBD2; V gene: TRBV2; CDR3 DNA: TGTGCCACTGGACTAGCGGGGAACGAGCAGTACTTC; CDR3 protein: CATGLAGNEQYF
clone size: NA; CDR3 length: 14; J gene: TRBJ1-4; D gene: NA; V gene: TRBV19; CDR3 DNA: TGTGCCAGTAGGGACACAACGGCGACCGAAAAACTGTTTTTT; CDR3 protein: CASRDTTATEKLFF
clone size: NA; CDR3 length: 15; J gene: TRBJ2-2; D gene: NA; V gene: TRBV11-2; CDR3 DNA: TGTGCCAGCAGCTCCACGACAGGGAACACCGGGGAGCTGTTTTTT; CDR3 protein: CASSSTTGNTGELFF
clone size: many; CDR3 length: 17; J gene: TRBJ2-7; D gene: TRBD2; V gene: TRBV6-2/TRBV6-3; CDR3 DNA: TGTGCCAGCAGCTTTAGGACTAGCGGAAGGAGCTCCTACGAGCAGTACTTC; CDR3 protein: CASSFRTSGRSSYEQYF
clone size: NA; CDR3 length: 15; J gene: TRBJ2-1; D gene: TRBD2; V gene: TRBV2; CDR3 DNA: TGTGCCAGCAGACTGACTAGCGGGAATCGGAATGAGCAGTTCTTC; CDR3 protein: CASRLTSGNRNEQFF
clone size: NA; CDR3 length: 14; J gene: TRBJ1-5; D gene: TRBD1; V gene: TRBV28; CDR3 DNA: TGTGCCAGCAGTTTCGACAGGGGGACCGGGCCCCAGCATTTT; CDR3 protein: CASSFDRGTGPQHF
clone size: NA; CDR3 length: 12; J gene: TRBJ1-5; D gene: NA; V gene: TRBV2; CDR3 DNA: TGTGCCAGCAGTGATGCGTCCCAGCCCCAGCATTTT; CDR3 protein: CASSDASQPQHF
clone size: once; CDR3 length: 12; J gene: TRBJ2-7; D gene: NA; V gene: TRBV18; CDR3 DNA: TGTGCCAGCTCCCGAGAACCCTACGAGCAGTACTTC; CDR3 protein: CASSREPYEQYF
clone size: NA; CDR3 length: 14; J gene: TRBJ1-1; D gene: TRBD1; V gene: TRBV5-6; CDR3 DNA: TGTGCCAGCAGCTTGGAGGGGGCGCGTACTGAAGCTTTCTTT; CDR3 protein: CASSLEGARTEAFF
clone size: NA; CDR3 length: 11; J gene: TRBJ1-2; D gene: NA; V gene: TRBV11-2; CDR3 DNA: TGTGCCAGCAGCGATCATCAGGGCAGAAACTTC; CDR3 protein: CASSDHQGRNF
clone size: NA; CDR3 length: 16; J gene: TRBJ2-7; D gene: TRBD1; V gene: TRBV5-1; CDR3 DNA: TGCGCCAGCAGCTTGGCCTCGTCGGACAGGGGATACGAGCAGTACTTC; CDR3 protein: CASSLASSDRGYEQYF
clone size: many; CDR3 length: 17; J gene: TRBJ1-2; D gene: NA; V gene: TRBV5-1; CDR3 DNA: TGCGCCAGCAGCTCCCGTACGGGACAAATGTTTTACTATGGCTACACCTTC; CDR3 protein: CASSSRTGQMFYYGYTF
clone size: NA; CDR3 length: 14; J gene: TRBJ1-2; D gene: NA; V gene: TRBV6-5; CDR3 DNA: TGTGCCAGCAGTCTGGACAGAGGGCGCGATGGCTACACCTTC; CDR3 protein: CASSLDRGRDGYTF
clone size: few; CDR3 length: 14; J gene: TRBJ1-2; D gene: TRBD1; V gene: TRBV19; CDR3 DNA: TGTGCCAGTAGCCCGACAGGGGGCAACGGTGGCTACACCTTC; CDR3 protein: CASSPTGGNGGYTF
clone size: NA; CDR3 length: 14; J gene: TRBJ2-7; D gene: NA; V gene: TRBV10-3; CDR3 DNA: TGTGCCATCAGTGCAGACAGGTTTTCCTACGAGCAGTACTTC; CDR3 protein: CAISADRFSYEQYF
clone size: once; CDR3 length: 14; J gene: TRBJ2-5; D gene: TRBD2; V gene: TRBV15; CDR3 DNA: TGTGCCACCAGCGGTAGCGGGACGGGGGAGACCCAGTACTTC; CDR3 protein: CATSGSGTGETQYF
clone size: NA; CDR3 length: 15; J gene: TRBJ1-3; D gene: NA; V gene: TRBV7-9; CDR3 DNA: TGTGCCAGCAGCTTAGTGTTAACAGCTGGAAACACCATATATTTT; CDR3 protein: CASSLVLTAGNTIYF
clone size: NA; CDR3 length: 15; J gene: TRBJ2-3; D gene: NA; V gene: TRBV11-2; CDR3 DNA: TGTGCCAGCAGTCCTACGCTAGCGATCACAGATACGCAGTATTTT; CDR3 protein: CASSPTLAITDTQYF
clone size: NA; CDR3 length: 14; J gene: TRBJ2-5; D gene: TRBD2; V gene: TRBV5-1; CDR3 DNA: TGCGCCAGCAGCGGGACTAGCGGACAAGAGACCCAGTACTTC; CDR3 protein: CASSGTSGQETQYF
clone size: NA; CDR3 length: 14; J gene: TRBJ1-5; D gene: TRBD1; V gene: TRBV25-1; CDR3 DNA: TGTGCCAGCAGTGGGACAGGGGACGGACAGCCCCAGCATTTT; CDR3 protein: CASSGTGDGQPQHF
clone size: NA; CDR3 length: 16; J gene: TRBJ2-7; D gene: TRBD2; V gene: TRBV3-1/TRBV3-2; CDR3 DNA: TGTGCCAGCAGCCAAGACGGTACTAGCGGAACCTACGAGCAGTACTTC; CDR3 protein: CASSQDGTSGTYEQYF
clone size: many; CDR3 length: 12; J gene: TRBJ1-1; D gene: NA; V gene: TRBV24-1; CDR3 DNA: TGTGCCACTCAGGGTATGAACACTGAAGCTTTCTTT; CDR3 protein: CATQGMNTEAFF
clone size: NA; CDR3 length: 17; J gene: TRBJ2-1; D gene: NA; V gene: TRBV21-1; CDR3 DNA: TGTGCCAGCAGCAAAGTAAAGGGACAGGGGACGGCGGGGGAGCAGTTCTTC; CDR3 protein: CASSKVKGQGTAGEQFF
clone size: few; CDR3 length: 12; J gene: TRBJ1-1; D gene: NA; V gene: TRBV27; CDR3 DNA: TGTGCCAGCAGTTTTAGAGGACAAGAAGCTTTCTTT; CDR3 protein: CASSFRGQEAFF
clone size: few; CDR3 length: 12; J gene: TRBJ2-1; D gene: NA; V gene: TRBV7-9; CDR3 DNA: TGTGCCAGCAGCTTACCTCGAGGTGAGCAGTTCTTC; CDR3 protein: CASSLPRGEQFF
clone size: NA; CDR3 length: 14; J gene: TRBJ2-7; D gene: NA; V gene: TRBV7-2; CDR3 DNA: TGTGCCAGCAGCGTTAGCGGAAGCTCCTACGAGCAGTACTTC; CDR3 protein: CASSVSGSSYEQYF
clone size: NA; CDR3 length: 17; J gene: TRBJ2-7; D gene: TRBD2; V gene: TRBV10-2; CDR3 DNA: TGCGCCAGCAGTGGGGGCAACAGCGGGGGGCTGAGCTACGAGCAGTACTTC; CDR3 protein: CASSGGNSGGLSYEQYF
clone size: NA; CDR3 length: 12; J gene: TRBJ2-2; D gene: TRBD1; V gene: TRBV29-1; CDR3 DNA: TGCAGCGTCGGGACAGAAATCGGGGAGCTGTTTTTT; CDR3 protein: CSVGTEIGELFF
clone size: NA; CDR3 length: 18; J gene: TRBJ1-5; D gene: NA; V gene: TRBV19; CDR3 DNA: TGTGCCAGTATTCTGGACAGCACTTCGGCAAATAGCAATCAGCCCCAGCATTTT; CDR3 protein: CASILDSTSANSNQPQHF
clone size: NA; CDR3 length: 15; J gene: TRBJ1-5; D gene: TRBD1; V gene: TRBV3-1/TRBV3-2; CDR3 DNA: TGTGCCAGCAGCCAGGGACAGGGCAGCAATCAGCCCCAGCATTTT; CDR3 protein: CASSQGQGSNQPQHF
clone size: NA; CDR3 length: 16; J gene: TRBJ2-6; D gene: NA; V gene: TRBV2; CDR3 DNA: TGTGCCAGCAGTCAGAAACAGGGCTCTGGGGCCAACGTCCTGACTTTC; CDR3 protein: CASSQKQGSGANVLTF
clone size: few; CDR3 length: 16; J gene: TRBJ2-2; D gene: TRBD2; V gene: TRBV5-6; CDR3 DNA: TGTGCCAGCAGCTGGGGACTAGCGGGAGAACACGGGGAGCTGTTTTTT; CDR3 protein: CASSWGLAGEHGELFF
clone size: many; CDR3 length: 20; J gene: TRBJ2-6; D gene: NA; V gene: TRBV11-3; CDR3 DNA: TGTGCCAGCAGCTTAGATCTAACCAAAGGGGCGCGCGCTGGGGCCAACGTCCTGACTTTC; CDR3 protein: CASSLDLTKGARAGANVLTF
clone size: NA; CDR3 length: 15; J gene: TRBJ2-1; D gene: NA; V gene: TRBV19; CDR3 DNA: TGTGCCAGTAGTCCCCGAGGGGGTTTTGTCGATGAGCAGTTCTTC; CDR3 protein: CASSPRGGFVDEQFF
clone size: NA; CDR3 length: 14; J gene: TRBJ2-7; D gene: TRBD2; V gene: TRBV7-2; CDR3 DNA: TGTGCCAGCAGCTCGACTAGCGGGAGGTACGAGCAGTACTTC; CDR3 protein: CASSSTSGRYEQYF